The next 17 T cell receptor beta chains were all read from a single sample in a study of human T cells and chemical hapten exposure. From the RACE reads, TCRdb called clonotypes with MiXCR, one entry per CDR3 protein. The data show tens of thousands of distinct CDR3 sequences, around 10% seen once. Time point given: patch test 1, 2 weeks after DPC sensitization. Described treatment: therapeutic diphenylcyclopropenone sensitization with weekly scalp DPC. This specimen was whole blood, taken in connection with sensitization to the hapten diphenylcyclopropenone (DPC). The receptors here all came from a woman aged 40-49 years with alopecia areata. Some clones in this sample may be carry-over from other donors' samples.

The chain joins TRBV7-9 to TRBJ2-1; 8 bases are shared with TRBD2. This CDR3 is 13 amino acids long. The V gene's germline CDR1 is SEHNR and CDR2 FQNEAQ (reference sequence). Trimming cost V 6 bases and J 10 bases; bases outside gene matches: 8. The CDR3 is CASRYSGAWEQFF. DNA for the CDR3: TGTGCCAGCAGATATAGCGGGGCCTGGGAGCAGTTCTTC.

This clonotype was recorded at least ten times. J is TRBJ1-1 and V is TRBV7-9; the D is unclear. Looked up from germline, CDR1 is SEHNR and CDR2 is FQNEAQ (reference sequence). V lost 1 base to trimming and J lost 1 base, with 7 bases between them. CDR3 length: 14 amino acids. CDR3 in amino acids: CASSLGTENTEAFF. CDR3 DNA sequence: TGTGCCAGCAGCTTAGGCACAGAGAACACTGAAGCTTTCTTT.

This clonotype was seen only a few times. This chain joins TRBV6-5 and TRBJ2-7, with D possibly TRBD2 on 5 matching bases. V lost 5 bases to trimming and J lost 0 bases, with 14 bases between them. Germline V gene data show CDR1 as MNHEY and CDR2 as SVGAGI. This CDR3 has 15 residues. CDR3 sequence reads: CASSGRYPSSYEQYF. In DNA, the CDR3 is TGTGCCAGCAGTGGGAGATACCCCAGCTCCTACGAGCAGTACTTC.

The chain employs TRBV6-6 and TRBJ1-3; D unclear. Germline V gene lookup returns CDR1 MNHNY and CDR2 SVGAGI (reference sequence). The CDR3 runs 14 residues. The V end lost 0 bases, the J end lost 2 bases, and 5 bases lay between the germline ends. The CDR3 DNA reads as TGTGCCAGCAGTTACTCCATCGCTGGAAACACCATATATTTT. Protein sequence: CASSYSIAGNTIYF.

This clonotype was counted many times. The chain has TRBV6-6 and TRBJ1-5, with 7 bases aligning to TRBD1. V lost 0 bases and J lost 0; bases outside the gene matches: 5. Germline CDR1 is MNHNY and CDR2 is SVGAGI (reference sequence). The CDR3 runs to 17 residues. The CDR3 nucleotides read TGTGCCAGCAGTTACTCGAGCGGGACAGTTAGCAATCAGCCCCAGCATTTT. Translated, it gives CASSYSSGTVSNQPQHF.

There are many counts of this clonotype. CDR3 region: CASTMGGYLYNEQFF. DNA for the CDR3: TGTGCCAGCACCATGGGGGGCTACCTATACAATGAGCAGTTCTTC. The gene calls are TRBV7-6 and TRBJ2-1; the D call may be TRBD1 or TRBD2 (6 bases each). The V and J ends lost 7 bases and 4 bases respectively, with 17 bases between them. CDR3 size: 15 residues. Germline CDR1 is SGHVS and CDR2 is FNYEAQ.

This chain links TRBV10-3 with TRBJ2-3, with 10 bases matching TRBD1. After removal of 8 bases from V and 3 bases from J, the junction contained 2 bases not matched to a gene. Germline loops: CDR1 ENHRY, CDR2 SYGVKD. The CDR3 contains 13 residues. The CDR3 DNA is TGTGCCATCTTGGGACAGGGGACAGATACGCAGTATTTT. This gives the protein CAILGQGTDTQYF.

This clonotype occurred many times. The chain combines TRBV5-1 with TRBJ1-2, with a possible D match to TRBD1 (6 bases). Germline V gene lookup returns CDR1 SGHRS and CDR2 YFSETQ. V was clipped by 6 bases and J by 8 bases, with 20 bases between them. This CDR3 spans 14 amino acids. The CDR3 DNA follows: TGCGCCAGCACCCCGGACGGCAGGGGTGGAGGCTACACCTTC. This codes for CASTPDGRGGGYTF.

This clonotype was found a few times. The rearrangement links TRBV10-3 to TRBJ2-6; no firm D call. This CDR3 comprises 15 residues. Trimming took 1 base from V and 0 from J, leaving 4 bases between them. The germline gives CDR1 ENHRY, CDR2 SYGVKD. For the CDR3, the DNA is TGTGCCATCAGTGAGTTTTTCTCTGGGGCCAACGTCCTGACTTTC. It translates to CAISEFFSGANVLTF.

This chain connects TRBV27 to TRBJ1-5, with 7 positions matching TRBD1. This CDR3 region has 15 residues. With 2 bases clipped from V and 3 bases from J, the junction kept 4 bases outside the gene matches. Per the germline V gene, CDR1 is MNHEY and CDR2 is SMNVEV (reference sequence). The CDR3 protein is CASSLRQGTNQPQHF. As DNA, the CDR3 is TGTGCCAGCAGTTTACGACAGGGAACCAATCAGCCCCAGCATTTT.

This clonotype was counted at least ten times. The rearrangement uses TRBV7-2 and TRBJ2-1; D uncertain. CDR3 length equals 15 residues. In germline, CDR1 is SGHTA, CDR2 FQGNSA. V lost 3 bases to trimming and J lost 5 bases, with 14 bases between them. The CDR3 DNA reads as TGTGCCAGCAGCTTGATGCTAGGAGTTAACAATGAGCAGTTCTTC. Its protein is CASSLMLGVNNEQFF. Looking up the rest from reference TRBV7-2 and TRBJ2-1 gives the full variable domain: GAGVSQSPSNKVTEKGKDVELRCDPISGHTALYWYRQSLGQGLEFLIYFQGNSAPDKSGLPSDRFSAERTGGSVSTLTIQRTQQEDSAVYLCASSLMLGVNNEQFFGPGTRLTVL.

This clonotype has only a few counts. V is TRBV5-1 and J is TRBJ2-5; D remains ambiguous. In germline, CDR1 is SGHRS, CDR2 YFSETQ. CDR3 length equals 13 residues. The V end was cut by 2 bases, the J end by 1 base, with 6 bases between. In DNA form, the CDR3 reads TGCGCCAGCAGCTTTGGGGTCCAAGAGACCCAGTACTTC. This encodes CASSFGVQETQYF.

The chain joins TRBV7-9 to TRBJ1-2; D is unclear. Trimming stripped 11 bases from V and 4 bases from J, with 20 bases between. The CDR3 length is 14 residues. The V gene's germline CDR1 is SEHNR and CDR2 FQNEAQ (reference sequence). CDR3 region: CAPWRPAVGYGYTF. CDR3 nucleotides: TGTGCCCCCTGGCGCCCCGCAGTAGGCTATGGCTACACCTTC.

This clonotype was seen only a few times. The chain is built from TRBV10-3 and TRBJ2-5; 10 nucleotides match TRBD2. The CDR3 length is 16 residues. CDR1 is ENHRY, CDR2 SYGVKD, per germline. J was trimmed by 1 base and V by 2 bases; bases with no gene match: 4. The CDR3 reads CAISEGIAGGQETQYF. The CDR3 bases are TGTGCCATCAGTGAGGGGATAGCGGGGGGCCAAGAGACCCAGTACTTC.

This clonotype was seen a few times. CDR3: CASSQFDSRNTIYF. Here the CDR3 DNA reads TGTGCCAGCAGCCAATTCGACAGCCGAAACACCATATATTTT. The chain employs TRBV3-1 and TRBJ1-3, with D possibly being TRBD1 (5 bases). V was trimmed by 2 bases and J by 5 bases, leaving 10 bases between them. Per germline, CDR1 LGHDT and CDR2 YNNKEL (reference sequence). The length of the CDR3 is 14 residues.

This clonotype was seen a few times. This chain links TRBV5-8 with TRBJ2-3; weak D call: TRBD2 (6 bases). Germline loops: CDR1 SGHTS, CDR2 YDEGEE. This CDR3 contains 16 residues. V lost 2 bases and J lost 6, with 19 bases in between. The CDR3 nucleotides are TGTGCCAGCAGCTTCGCCTGGACTACCCCTGGGGATACGCAGTATTTT. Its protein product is CASSFAWTTPGDTQYF. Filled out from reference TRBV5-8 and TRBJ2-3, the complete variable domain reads EAGVTQSPTHLIKTRGQQATLRCSPISGHTSVYWYQQALGLGLQFLLWYDEGEERNRGNFPPRFSGRQFPNYSSELNVNALELEDSALYLCASSFAWTTPGDTQYFGPGTRLTVL.

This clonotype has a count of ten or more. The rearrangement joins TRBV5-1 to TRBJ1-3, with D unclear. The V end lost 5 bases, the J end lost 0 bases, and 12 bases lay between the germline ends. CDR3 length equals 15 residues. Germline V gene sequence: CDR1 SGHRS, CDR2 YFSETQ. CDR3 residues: CASRYDGSSGNTIYF. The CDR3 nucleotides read TGCGCCAGCAGATACGACGGAAGCTCTGGAAACACCATATATTTT.